A selection of T cell receptor beta chains follows, all from one sample in a study of neurological immune-mediated disorders. MiXCR, run by TCRdb on the 5' RACE reads, gives a single entry per CDR3 protein. The table includes some 49,000 distinct CDR3 sequences, about an eighth detected once. Sequenced: PBMCs. The origin of the receptors is a male donor with HTLV-1-associated myelopathy (HAM/TSP). CDR3s include the opening cysteine and the closing phenylalanine or tryptophan. Clone sizes are shown as once, few or many counts, or a class when the clone is expanded.

>TRBJ1-1|TRBV21-1|few
CASRPGQGSEAFF
>TRBJ2-5|TRBV20-1|many
CSAPGGGETQYF
>TRBJ2-2|TRBV7-2|many
CASSLVGDINTGELFF
>TRBJ2-7|TRBV20-1|many
CSAARDRAYEQYF
>TRBJ1-6|TRBV20-1|many
CSARDMRGFSSPLHF
>TRBJ2-3|TRBV20-1|many
CSAHDRLVGDTQYF
>TRBJ2-1|TRBV5-1|many
CASSLESLWAEQFF
>TRBJ2-1|TRBV20-1|many
CSERRSSYNEQFF
>TRBJ1-1|TRBV20-1|many
CSARGTALGGNTEAFF
>TRBJ2-3|TRBV7-2|many
CASSPRRVITDTQYF
>TRBJ1-4|TRBV5-1|once
CASIKTTGIIEKLFF
>TRBJ1-2|TRBV12-3/TRBV12-4|many
CASRRDNYGYTF
>TRBJ1-2|TRBV27|many
CASTPAGSARNYGYTF
>TRBJ1-5|TRBV28|many
CANRGNSNQPQHF
>TRBJ1-5|TRBV15|many
CATSRTRGRGDQPQHF
>TRBJ1-1|TRBV20-1|many
CSLKGPLNTEAFF
>TRBJ1-4|TRBV5-1|many
CASSPGGGWSNEKLFF
>TRBJ1-1|TRBV5-1|many
CASSLDSRNTEAFF
>TRBJ1-1|TRBV7-9|many
CASSFKGLGEAFF
>TRBJ1-6|TRBV6-5|many
CASRPRDRGSYNSPLHF
>TRBJ2-5|TRBV20-1|many
CSARRSQETQYF
>TRBJ2-4|TRBV7-2|many
CASSLGSAGQRAGTKNIQYF